Listed below are T cell receptor beta chains from one sample, sequenced in a study of blood T cell repertoires in COVID-19. Data came from immunoSEQ multiplex PCR; TCRdb stores just in-frame clones and leaves some out. This table holds 200,000 to 250,000 clones, over 70% found once. The sample was peripheral blood. These receptors were taken from a woman aged 70-85 years with acute or convalescent COVID-19. Each CDR3 is given with its conserved first and last residue. A D gene is named only where the DNA matches it firmly. Size values are once, few and many counts, or a class for expanded clones, and some rows have none.

TRBV5-1	TRBD1	TRBJ1-2	.	CASSLAGTGLGYTF	TGCGCCAGCAGCTTGGCCGGGACAGGGCTAGGCTACACCTTC
TRBV7-9	TRBD2	TRBJ2-2	.	CASSLVTSGNTGELFF	TGTGCCAGCAGCTTAGTAACTAGCGGGAACACCGGGGAGCTGTTTTTT
TRBV11-2	.	TRBJ2-7	once	CASSFTGDSEQYF	TGTGCCAGCAGCTTCACGGGGGACTCTGAGCAGTACTTC
TRBV5-4	TRBD2	TRBJ2-2	.	CASSLGLAGGTTGELFF	TGTGCCAGCAGCTTGGGGCTAGCGGGAGGGACCACCGGGGAGCTGTTTTTT
TRBV28	.	TRBJ1-2	.	CASLSWPETYGYTF	TGTGCCAGCTTGTCGTGGCCGGAGACCTATGGCTACACCTTC
TRBV6-6	TRBD1	TRBJ2-5	.	CASRLGQGGETQYF	TGTGCCAGCAGACTTGGACAGGGAGGAGAGACCCAGTACTTC
TRBV27	.	TRBJ2-7	.	CASKAEGLLYEQYF	TGTGCCAGCAAAGCCGAGGGCCTACTCTACGAGCAGTACTTC
TRBV7-6	TRBD2	TRBJ2-3	.	CASSPLTSGRASTDTQYF	TGTGCCAGCAGCCCACTTACTAGCGGGAGGGCCAGCACAGATACGCAGTATTTT
TRBV20-1	.	TRBJ2-1	.	CSPLGGDEQFF	TGCAGTCCCCTGGGGGGAGATGAGCAGTTCTTC
TRBV9	TRBD2	TRBJ2-5	few	CASSASGRETQYF	TGTGCCAGCAGCGCTAGCGGGAGGGAGACCCAGTACTTC
TRBV2	.	TRBJ2-7	many	CASSAASFEQYF	TGTGCCAGCAGCGCGGCATCCTTCGAGCAGTACTTC
TRBV5-4	.	TRBJ2-1	.	CASSAYQGTNEQFF	TGTGCCAGCAGCGCTTACCAGGGTACCAATGAGCAGTTCTTC
TRBV5-8	TRBD2	TRBJ2-2	.	CASSSWGLAGGPTGELFF	TGTGCCAGCAGCTCATGGGGACTAGCGGGAGGGCCGACCGGGGAGCTGTTTTTT
TRBV21-1	.	TRBJ1-5	.	CASPQGRQPQHF	TGTGCCAGCCCCCAAGGGAGACAGCCCCAGCATTTT
TRBV7-9	TRBD1	TRBJ2-2	few	CASSLRQGTGELFF	TGTGCCAGCAGCCTACGACAGGGGACCGGGGAGCTGTTTTTT
TRBV5-1	TRBD1	TRBJ1-1	.	CASRAQGATEAFF	TGCGCCAGCAGGGCACAGGGGGCCACTGAAGCTTTCTTT
TRBV5-6	.	TRBJ1-4	.	CASSLVQAANEKLFF	TGTGCCAGCAGCTTGGTGCAGGCAGCTAATGAAAAACTGTTTTTT
TRBV7-7	TRBD2	TRBJ2-1	.	CASSQSNSGSNEQFF	TGTGCTAGCAGCCAAAGTAATAGCGGGAGTAACGAGCAGTTCTTC
TRBV5-5	.	TRBJ2-7	.	CASSLGVSYEQYF	TGTGCCAGCAGCTTGGGTGTCAGTTACGAGCAGTACTTC
TRBV20-1	.	TRBJ2-7	.	CSASQGYEQYF	TGCAGTGCTAGCCAGGGCTACGAGCAGTACTTC
TRBV28	TRBD1	TRBJ1-2	few	CASSLGQGTYGYTF	TGTGCCAGCAGTTTAGGACAGGGGACCTATGGCTACACCTTC
TRBV24-1	.	TRBJ2-3	.	CATSDPGGLTDTQYF	TGTGCCACCAGTGATCCAGGGGGGCTCACAGATACGCAGTATTTT
TRBV7-2	.	TRBJ2-2	.	CASSFNGELFF	TGTGCCAGCAGCTTTAACGGGGAGCTGTTTTTT
TRBV3-1/TRBV3-2	TRBD1	TRBJ2-5	.	CASSQADRGPETQYF	TGTGCCAGCAGCCAAGCGGACAGGGGCCCGGAGACCCAGTACTTC
TRBV7-2	TRBD2	TRBJ2-2	.	CASTTSGRVTGELFF	TGTGCCAGCACAACTAGCGGGAGGGTCACCGGGGAGCTGTTTTTT
TRBV4-1	TRBD1	TRBJ1-6	once	CASSPGQGHNSPLHF	TGCGCCAGCAGCCCCGGACAGGGCCATAATTCACCCCTCCACTTT
TRBV7-8	.	TRBJ1-4	.	CASSLFSGEKLFF	TGTGCCAGCAGCTTATTTAGTGGTGAAAAACTGTTTTTT
TRBV30	.	TRBJ1-1	.	CAWRETGNTEAFF	TGTGCCTGGAGAGAGACAGGGAACACTGAAGCTTTCTTT
TRBV7-3	TRBD1	TRBJ2-2	.	CASSFRDRGTGELFF	TGTGCCAGCAGCTTCCGGGACAGAGGGACCGGGGAGCTGTTTTTT
TRBV11-2	TRBD2	TRBJ2-1	.	CASSLEASGGGGEQFF	TGTGCCAGCAGCTTAGAGGCTAGCGGGGGCGGGGGTGAGCAGTTCTTC
TRBV16	TRBD1	TRBJ1-2	.	CASSPSRSQDRRDRGYGYTF	TGTGCCAGCAGCCCGAGCCGAAGCCAAGACCGCCGGGACAGGGGCTATGGCTACACCTTC
TRBV12-2	.	TRBJ1-1	.	CASRLVGGAGAFF	TGTGCAAGTCGCTTGGTCGGGGGAGCGGGAGCTTTCTTT
TRBV5-1	.	TRBJ1-3	.	CASGRDFSSGNTIYF	TGCGCCAGCGGGCGGGACTTTAGCTCTGGAAACACCATATATTTT
TRBV4-2	.	TRBJ2-5	once	CASNQGQGETQYF	TGTGCCAGCAATCAGGGACAAGGCGAGACCCAGTACTTC
TRBV9	.	TRBJ2-1	.	CASSEGAYNEQFF	TGTGCCAGCAGCGAAGGGGCCTACAATGAGCAGTTCTTC
TRBV4-1	TRBD1	TRBJ2-7	.	CASSQDPGTESYEQYF	TGCGCCAGCAGCCAAGACCCCGGGACAGAGTCCTACGAGCAGTACTTC
TRBV18	.	TRBJ2-6	.	CASSPLGSQGGANVLTF	TGTGCCAGCTCACCACTAGGGTCCCAGGGGGGGGCCAACGTCCTGACTTTC
TRBV12-5	.	TRBJ2-6	.	CASGLSGANVLTF	TGTGCTAGTGGCCTATCTGGGGCCAACGTCCTGACTTTC
TRBV27	.	TRBJ1-5	.	CASRDLGTLDQPQHF	TGTGCCAGCAGAGACCTCGGGACATTAGATCAGCCCCAGCATTTT
TRBV12-3/TRBV12-4	.	TRBJ1-2	few	CASSSGQRYGYTF	TGTGCCAGCAGTTCCGGACAGCGCTATGGCTACACCTTC
TRBV28	TRBD1	TRBJ2-5	.	CASSLDREYQETQYF	TGTGCCAGCAGTTTAGACAGGGAGTACCAAGAGACCCAGTACTTC
TRBV27	TRBD1	TRBJ2-7	.	CASRAGTGGTYEQYF	TGTGCCAGCAGAGCCGGGACAGGGGGCACGTACGAGCAGTACTTC
TRBV5-6	TRBD1	TRBJ1-4	.	CASSLVQGATNEKLFF	TGTGCCAGCAGCTTGGTACAGGGGGCAACTAATGAAAAACTGTTTTTT